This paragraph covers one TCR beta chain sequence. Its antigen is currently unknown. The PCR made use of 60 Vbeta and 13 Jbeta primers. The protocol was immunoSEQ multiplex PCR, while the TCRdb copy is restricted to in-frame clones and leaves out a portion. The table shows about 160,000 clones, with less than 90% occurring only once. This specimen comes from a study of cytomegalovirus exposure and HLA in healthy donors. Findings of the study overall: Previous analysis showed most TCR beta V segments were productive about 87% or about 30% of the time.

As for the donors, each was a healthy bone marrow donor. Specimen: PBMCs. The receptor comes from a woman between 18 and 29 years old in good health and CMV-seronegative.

The CDR3 here is CASSDPTGMGEKLFF. DNA for the CDR3: TGTGCCAGCAGTGACCCCACAGGGATGGGGGAAAAACTGTTTTTT. This sequence joins TRBV2 and TRBJ1-4, with a weak D call TRBD1 (6 bases). Trimming took 3 bases from V and 8 from J, leaving 16 bases between them. The CDR3 spans 15 residues. Germline CDR1 SNHLY, CDR2 FYNNEI.